This TCR beta chain stems from a study of blood T cell repertoires in COVID-19. TCRdb's copy holds only in-frame clones and misses some; the assay was immunoSEQ multiplex PCR. The sample holds hundreds of thousands of clones, roughly 90% seen once. Germline V gene lookup returns CDR1 SGDLS and CDR2 YYNGEE. CDR3 length: 15 amino acids. Trimming cost V 0 bases and J 2 bases, with 9 bases left between them. Resolution of symptoms, clearance, or two negative PCRs was present in recovered Cohort 3 donors. This chain connects TRBV9 to TRBJ2-1; possible D gene TRBD2, 5 bases. The TCR originated in a man aged 60 to 69 who had recovered from COVID-19. The sample was PBMCs or T cells enriched from blood (not recorded which). CDR3 coding DNA: TGTGCCAGCAGCGTAGAAGCGGCTACCTACAATGAGCAGTTCTTC. It encodes CASSVEAATYNEQFF. Using reference TRBV9 and TRBJ2-1 for the parts outside the CDR3, the full variable domain is DSGVTQTPKHLITATGQRVTLRCSPRSGDLSVYWYQQSLDQGLQFLIQYYNGEERAKGNILERFSAQQFPDLHSELNLSSLELGDSALYFCASSVEAATYNEQFFGPGTRLTVL.